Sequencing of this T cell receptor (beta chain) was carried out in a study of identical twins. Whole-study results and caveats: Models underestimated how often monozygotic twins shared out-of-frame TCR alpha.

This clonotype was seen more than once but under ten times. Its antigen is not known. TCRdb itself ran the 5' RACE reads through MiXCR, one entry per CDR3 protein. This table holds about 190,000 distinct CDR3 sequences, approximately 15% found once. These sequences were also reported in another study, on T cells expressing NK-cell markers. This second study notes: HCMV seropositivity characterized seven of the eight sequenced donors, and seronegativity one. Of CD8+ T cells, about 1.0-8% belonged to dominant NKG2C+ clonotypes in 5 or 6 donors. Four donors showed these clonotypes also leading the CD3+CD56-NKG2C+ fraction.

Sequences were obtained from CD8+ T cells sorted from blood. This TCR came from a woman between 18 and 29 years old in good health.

CDR3 sequence: CSVEWTGINGNIQYF. CDR3 DNA: TGCAGCGTTGAGTGGACAGGGATTAATGGAAACATTCAGTACTTC. The chain joins TRBV29-1 to TRBJ2-4; 8 bases line up with TRBD1. CDR1 and CDR2 (germline): SQVTM, ANQGSEA. The CDR3 spans 15 residues. J lost 6 bases, V lost 3 bases, and 10 bases had no gene match.